The source of this T cell receptor (beta chain) is a study of molecular identifiers for immune sequencing clone quantification. The germline V gene encodes CDR1 LNHDA and CDR2 SQIVND (reference sequence). Trimming left V 4 bases short and J 2 bases short, with 11 bases between. This CDR3 has 14 amino acids. The authors built bulk TCR libraries by previously described methods with listed TCR primers. TCRdb independently ran MiXCR on the PCR reads; one entry per CDR3 protein. The table has roughly 320,000 distinct CDR3 sequences, roughly 24% seen once. With regard to this clonotype: A much larger clone differs from this one at a single base, so this may be a read error.

The sample was naive CD8+ T cells from blood, with Jurkat cell RNA spiked in. Subset denoted: FACS-sorted CD8+CD4-CCR7+CD45RA+ naive T cells. The clonotype comes from a human donor in good health. Some libraries in this study had Jurkat cell RNA spiked in. This chain connects TRBV19 to TRBJ1-1; D remains ambiguous. The DNA for the CDR3 is TGTGCCAGTAGTAATATCGGGAGCAACACTGAAGCTTTCTTT. Its translation: CASSNIGSNTEAFF.